This is a list of T cell receptor beta chains from one sample in a study of OX40 agonist ivuxolimab in advanced cancers. Repertoires were generated with immunoSEQ multiplex PCR, while TCRdb's copy carries only in-frame clones and drops some. The table lists about 96,000 clones, approximately 80% of them singletons, with approximately 6.3% in the top ten. Sequenced here: CD4+ or CD8+ T cells sorted from blood, sampled in a trial of the OX40 agonist ivuxolimab. These receptors all stem from an adult with an advanced solid tumor such as melanoma, head and neck, liver or kidney cancer. CDR3s include the opening cysteine and the closing phenylalanine or tryptophan. The order of the fields is CDR3 DNA, CDR3 protein, CDR3 length, clone size, V gene, D gene, J gene. D genes are given only for firm matches. Expanded clones get a size class; other rows say once, few or many, or leave the size out.

DNA: TGTGCCAGCACCCGGGACGGACCCTATGGCTACACCTTC; CDR3: CASTRDGPYGYTF; length: 13; size: -; V: TRBV2; D: -; J: TRBJ1-2
DNA: TGTGCCAGCAGTAGAGACAGGAGGAATTCACCCCTCCACTTT; CDR3: CASSRDRRNSPLHF; length: 14; size: -; V: TRBV27; D: -; J: TRBJ1-6
DNA: TGTGCCAGCAGCCCTCAGACAGATACTGAAGCTTTCTTT; CDR3: CASSPQTDTEAFF; length: 13; size: -; V: TRBV11-2; D: -; J: TRBJ1-1
DNA: TGTGCCAGCACCAAGGGGGCTCGCACTGAAGCTTTCTTT; CDR3: CASTKGARTEAFF; length: 13; size: -; V: TRBV6-5; D: TRBD1; J: TRBJ1-1
DNA: TGTGCCAGCAGCCCCGGAGCGGGCACCGGGGAGCTGTTTTTT; CDR3: CASSPGAGTGELFF; length: 14; size: once; V: TRBV7-2; D: -; J: TRBJ2-2
DNA: TGCGCCAGCAGCATCCTAGGGCTAGCGGGAAATGAGCAGTTCTTC; CDR3: CASSILGLAGNEQFF; length: 15; size: -; V: TRBV4-1; D: TRBD2; J: TRBJ2-1
DNA: TGTGCCAGCAGCGTAGCGGGAGCTTGGACAGATACGCAGTATTTT; CDR3: CASSVAGAWTDTQYF; length: 15; size: -; V: TRBV9; D: -; J: TRBJ2-3
DNA: TGTGCCAGCAGCTTAGGGCTCCTTCTCTACACTGAAGCTTTCTTT; CDR3: CASSLGLLLYTEAFF; length: 15; size: -; V: TRBV11-2; D: -; J: TRBJ1-1
DNA: TGTGCTAGTGGTTTGGACAGGGGAACCTACAATGAGCAGTTCTTC; CDR3: CASGLDRGTYNEQFF; length: 15; size: once; V: TRBV12-5; D: TRBD1; J: TRBJ2-1
DNA: TGCGCCAGCAGTGAAAGGGGGTCGGAGCAGCCCCAGCATTTT; CDR3: CASSERGSEQPQHF; length: 14; size: -; V: TRBV10-2; D: -; J: TRBJ1-5
DNA: TGTGCCAGCTCACCCAACAGGGACCAGAACACCATATATTTT; CDR3: CASSPNRDQNTIYF; length: 14; size: -; V: TRBV18; D: -; J: TRBJ1-3
DNA: TGCGCCAGCAGCGCTCCCGGGACAGCCGTGGCCGAGCAGTACTTC; CDR3: CASSAPGTAVAEQYF; length: 15; size: few; V: TRBV5-1; D: TRBD1; J: TRBJ2-7
DNA: TGTGCCAGCAGCGATTTGGCAGGGGTCGGCTATGGCTACACCTTC; CDR3: CASSDLAGVGYGYTF; length: 15; size: -; V: TRBV5-6; D: -; J: TRBJ1-2
DNA: TGTGCCAGCAGCCCAGAGATGAGCTCTGGAAACACCATATATTTT; CDR3: CASSPEMSSGNTIYF; length: 15; size: -; V: TRBV9; D: -; J: TRBJ1-3
DNA: TGTGCCAGCAGCTATCAGCTTATCGAGCAGTACTTC; CDR3: CASSYQLIEQYF; length: 12; size: -; V: TRBV5-6; D: -; J: TRBJ2-7
DNA: TGTGCCAGCAGTTACTCGAACAGGGACTACGAGCAGTACTTC; CDR3: CASSYSNRDYEQYF; length: 14; size: -; V: TRBV6-5; D: -; J: TRBJ2-7
DNA: TGTGCCTGGAGTGTACGTCCCGCGATCTATGGCTACACCTTC; CDR3: CAWSVRPAIYGYTF; length: 14; size: few; V: TRBV30; D: -; J: TRBJ1-2
DNA: TGTGCCAACCGGGAGAGCCGGAACACCGGGGAGCTGTTTTTT; CDR3: CANRESRNTGELFF; length: 14; size: -; V: TRBV10-3; D: -; J: TRBJ2-2
DNA: TGTGCCAGCAGCCTAGCGGGGCCCTACGAGCAGTACTTC; CDR3: CASSLAGPYEQYF; length: 13; size: -; V: TRBV14; D: TRBD2; J: TRBJ2-7
DNA: TGTGCCAGTAGTATCGTCGCGGGTCCCACAGATACGCAGTATTTT; CDR3: CASSIVAGPTDTQYF; length: 15; size: -; V: TRBV19; D: -; J: TRBJ2-3
DNA: TGTGCCAGCAGCTTGGGCAAGATCGAATATTTT; CDR3: CASSLGKIEYF; length: 11; size: -; V: TRBV7-2; D: -; J: TRBJ2-3
DNA: TGTGCCAGTAGTTTCTCCAGGAGCAATCAGCCCCAGCATTTT; CDR3: CASSFSRSNQPQHF; length: 14; size: -; V: TRBV19; D: -; J: TRBJ1-5
DNA: TGCGCCAGCAGCCCGGAACTAGCGGGAGGCCGGGAGACCCAGTACTTC; CDR3: CASSPELAGGRETQYF; length: 16; size: -; V: TRBV5-1; D: TRBD2; J: TRBJ2-5
DNA: TGTGCCAGCAGCCAAGACTACGATAACACAGATACGCAGTATTTT; CDR3: CASSQDYDNTDTQYF; length: 15; size: -; V: TRBV4-2; D: -; J: TRBJ2-3
DNA: TGCGCCGGAGGCAGGTGGCGCAAGGGAGGGAAGAACACTGAAGCTTTCTTT; CDR3: CAGGRWRKGGKNTEAFF; length: 17; size: once; V: TRBV10-1; D: -; J: TRBJ1-1
DNA: TGTGCCAGCAGCTTGTCTAAGGGGTTGGTCACCGGGGAGCTGTTTTTT; CDR3: CASSLSKGLVTGELFF; length: 16; size: -; V: TRBV7-2; D: -; J: TRBJ2-2
DNA: TGTGCCAGCAGCTCCCCCGGGGGCGCGAACACTGAAGCTTTCTTT; CDR3: CASSSPGGANTEAFF; length: 15; size: -; V: TRBV7-9; D: -; J: TRBJ1-1
DNA: TGTGCCAGCAGCCCTTCCCCCCCATGGGGCGGGGAGCTGTTTTTT; CDR3: CASSPSPPWGGELFF; length: 15; size: -; V: TRBV6-6; D: -; J: TRBJ2-2
DNA: TGTGCCAGCAGTCAATCAGGTGTAGGGGAGACCCAGTACTTC; CDR3: CASSQSGVGETQYF; length: 14; size: -; V: TRBV6-5; D: -; J: TRBJ2-5
DNA: TGTGCCACCAGAGCCCCCCTCGGGGGAAATCAGCCCCAGCATTTT; CDR3: CATRAPLGGNQPQHF; length: 15; size: -; V: TRBV2; D: -; J: TRBJ1-5
DNA: TGTGCCAGCAGCCCGCCGGGACACTTTATGAACACCGGGGAGCTGTTTTTT; CDR3: CASSPPGHFMNTGELFF; length: 17; size: -; V: TRBV7-9; D: -; J: TRBJ2-2
DNA: TGTGCCAGTAGATCGGGGTCTAGCAATCAGCCCCAGCATTTT; CDR3: CASRSGSSNQPQHF; length: 14; size: -; V: TRBV19; D: -; J: TRBJ1-5
DNA: TGTGCCAGCTCACCGCCGGATTCCTACGAGCAGTACTTC; CDR3: CASSPPDSYEQYF; length: 13; size: -; V: TRBV18; D: -; J: TRBJ2-7
DNA: TGTGCTAGTGCCCCGAAGGATGAGCAGTTCTTC; CDR3: CASAPKDEQFF; length: 11; size: -; V: TRBV12-5; D: -; J: TRBJ2-1
DNA: TGTGCCAGCAGCTTAGGAGGCAGGGGGCGCGCAGATACGCAGTATTTT; CDR3: CASSLGGRGRADTQYF; length: 16; size: -; V: TRBV7-8; D: TRBD1; J: TRBJ2-3
DNA: TGTGCCAGTAGTATGAGGGGGGGTTACGAGCAGTACTTC; CDR3: CASSMRGGYEQYF; length: 13; size: -; V: TRBV19; D: -; J: TRBJ2-7
DNA: TGTGCCAGCAGCTGGGACGGGGATCAGCCCCAGCATTTT; CDR3: CASSWDGDQPQHF; length: 13; size: -; V: TRBV7-9; D: -; J: TRBJ1-5